This T cell receptor beta chain was documented in a study of CD8 T cells in Susac syndrome. A quantity of roughly 0.5 to 1 ug RNA underwent reverse transcription using random hexamers. Amplification of TCR beta CDR3 by immunoSEQ multiplex PCR spanned 54 Vbeta and 13 Jbeta. Each CDR3 protein is one row after TCRdb ran MiXCR on the immunoSEQ multiplex PCR reads. This sample has about 82,000 distinct CDR3 sequences, with around 96% found just once. Study-level points and caveats: Total CD8+ repertoires held approximately 15 Susac-specific public clones, while CD8+ TEMRA repertoires held roughly five.

The CDR3 runs to 16 residues. Germline CDR1 is MRHNA and CDR2 is SNTAGT. Trimming removed 0 bases at V and 6 bases at J, with 14 bases between. Comment on this clonotype: What it binds is not known.

CD8+ and CD4+ T cells from blood underwent TCR beta sequencing. Bulk CD8+ and CD4+ cells came from magnetic negative isolation; CD8+ TEMRA by FACS. This TCR was sampled from a human donor with Susac syndrome. Sequenced: CD8+ T cells from PBMCs. The V call is TRBV6-4, the J call TRBJ2-2; perhaps TRBD1 as D (7 bases). For the CDR3, the DNA is TGTGCCAGCAGTGACTCGTTCACAGGGGAGGCCGGGGAGCTGTTTTTT. Protein: CASSDSFTGEAGELFF.